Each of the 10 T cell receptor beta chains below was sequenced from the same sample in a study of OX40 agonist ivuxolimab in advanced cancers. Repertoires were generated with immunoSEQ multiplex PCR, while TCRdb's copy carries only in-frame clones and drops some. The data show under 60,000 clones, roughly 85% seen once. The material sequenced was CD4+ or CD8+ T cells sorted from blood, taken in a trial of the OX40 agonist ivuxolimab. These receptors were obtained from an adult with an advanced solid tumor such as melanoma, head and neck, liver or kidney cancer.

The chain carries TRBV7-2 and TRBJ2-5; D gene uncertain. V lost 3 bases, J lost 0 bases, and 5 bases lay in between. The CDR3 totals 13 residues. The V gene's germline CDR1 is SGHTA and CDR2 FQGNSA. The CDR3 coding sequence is TGTGCCAGCAGCTTCTCGTACCAAGAGACCCAGTACTTC. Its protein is CASSFSYQETQYF. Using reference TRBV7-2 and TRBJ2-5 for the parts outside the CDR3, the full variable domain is GAGVSQSPSNKVTEKGKDVELRCDPISGHTALYWYRQSLGQGLEFLIYFQGNSAPDKSGLPSDRFSAERTGGSVSTLTIQRTQQEDSAVYLCASSFSYQETQYFGPGTRLLVL.

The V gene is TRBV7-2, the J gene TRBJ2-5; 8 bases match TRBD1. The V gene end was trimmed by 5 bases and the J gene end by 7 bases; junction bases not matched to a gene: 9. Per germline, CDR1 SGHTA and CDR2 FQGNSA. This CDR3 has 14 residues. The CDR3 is CASSPDPDRATQYF. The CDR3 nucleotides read TGTGCCAGCAGCCCGGATCCGGACAGGGCGACCCAGTACTTC.

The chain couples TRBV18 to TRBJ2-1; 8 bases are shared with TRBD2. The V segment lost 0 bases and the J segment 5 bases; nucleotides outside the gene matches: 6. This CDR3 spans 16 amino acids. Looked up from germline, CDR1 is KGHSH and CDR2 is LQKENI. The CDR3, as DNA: TGTGCCAGCTCACCACCGGGACTAGGGTCCGACAATGAGCAGTTCTTC. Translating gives CASSPPGLGSDNEQFF.

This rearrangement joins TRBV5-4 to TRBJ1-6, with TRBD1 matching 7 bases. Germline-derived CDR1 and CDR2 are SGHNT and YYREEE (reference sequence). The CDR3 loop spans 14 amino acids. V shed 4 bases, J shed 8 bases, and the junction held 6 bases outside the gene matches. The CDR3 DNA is TGTGCCAGCAGCAAAGGGGGCGCAGATTCACCCCTCCACTTT. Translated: CASSKGGADSPLHF. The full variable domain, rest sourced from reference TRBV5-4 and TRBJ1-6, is ETGVTQSPTHLIKTRGQQVTLRCSSQSGHNTVSWYQQALGQGPQFIFQYYREEENGRGNFPPRFSGLQFPNYSSELNVNALELDDSALYLCASSKGGADSPLHFGNGTRLTVT.

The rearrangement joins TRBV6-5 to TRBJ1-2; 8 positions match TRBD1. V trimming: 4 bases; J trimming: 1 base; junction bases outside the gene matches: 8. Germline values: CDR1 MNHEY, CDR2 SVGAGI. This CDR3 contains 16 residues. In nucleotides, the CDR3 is TGTGCCAGCAGTTCAGAAAGGACAGGGATTAACTATGGCTACACCTTC. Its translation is CASSSERTGINYGYTF.

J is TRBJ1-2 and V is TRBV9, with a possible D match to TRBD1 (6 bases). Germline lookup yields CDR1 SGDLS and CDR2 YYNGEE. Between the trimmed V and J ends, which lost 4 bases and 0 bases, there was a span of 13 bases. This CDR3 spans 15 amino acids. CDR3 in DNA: TGTGCCAGCAGCAACACCGGGACAACTAACTATGGCTACACCTTC. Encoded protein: CASSNTGTTNYGYTF.

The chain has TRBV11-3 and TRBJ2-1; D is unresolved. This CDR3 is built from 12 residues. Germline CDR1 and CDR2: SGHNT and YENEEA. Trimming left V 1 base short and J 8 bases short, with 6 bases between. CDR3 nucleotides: TGTGCCAGCAGCTTAGGAAGTTATGAGCAGTTCTTC. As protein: CASSLGSYEQFF.

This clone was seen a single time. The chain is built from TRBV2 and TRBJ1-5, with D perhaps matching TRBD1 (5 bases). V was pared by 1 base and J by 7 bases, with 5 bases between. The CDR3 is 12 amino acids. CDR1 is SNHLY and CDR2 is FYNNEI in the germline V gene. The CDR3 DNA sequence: TGTGCCAGCAGTGAAGAGGGGCAGCCCCAGCATTTT. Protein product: CASSEEGQPQHF.

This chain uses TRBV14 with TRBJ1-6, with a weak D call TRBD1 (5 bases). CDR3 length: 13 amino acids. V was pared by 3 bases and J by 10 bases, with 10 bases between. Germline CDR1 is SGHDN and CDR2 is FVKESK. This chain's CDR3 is CASSHGGSSPLHF. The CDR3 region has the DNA TGTGCCAGCAGCCACGGGGGATCGTCACCCCTCCACTTT.

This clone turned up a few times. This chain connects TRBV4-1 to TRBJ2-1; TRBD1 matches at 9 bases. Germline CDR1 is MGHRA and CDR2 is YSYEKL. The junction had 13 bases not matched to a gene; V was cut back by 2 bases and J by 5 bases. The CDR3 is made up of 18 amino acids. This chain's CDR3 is CASSQRGVGGQGDNEQFF. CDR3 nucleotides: TGCGCCAGCAGCCAAAGGGGGGTAGGGGGACAGGGTGACAATGAGCAGTTCTTC.